This TCR beta chain stems from a study of blood T cell repertoires in COVID-19. Measured with immunoSEQ multiplex PCR; TCRdb has only the in-frame clones, and not every one. The sample has approximately 130,000 clones, more than 80% seen once. This clonotype was sampled from a human donor in a cohort sampled during active COVID-19. Sequencing used peripheral blood.

DNA for the CDR3: TGTGCCAGCAGCTTAGCGCGCCCTATAAATTCTCTCTCTGGAAACACCATATATTTT. Translating it yields CASSLARPINSLSGNTIYF. The chain has TRBV7-8 and TRBJ1-3; D is undetermined. This CDR3 spans 19 amino acids. Trimming took off 0 bases at V and 0 bases at J, with 18 bases between the two ends. Germline V CDR1 and CDR2: SGHVS, FQNEAQ.